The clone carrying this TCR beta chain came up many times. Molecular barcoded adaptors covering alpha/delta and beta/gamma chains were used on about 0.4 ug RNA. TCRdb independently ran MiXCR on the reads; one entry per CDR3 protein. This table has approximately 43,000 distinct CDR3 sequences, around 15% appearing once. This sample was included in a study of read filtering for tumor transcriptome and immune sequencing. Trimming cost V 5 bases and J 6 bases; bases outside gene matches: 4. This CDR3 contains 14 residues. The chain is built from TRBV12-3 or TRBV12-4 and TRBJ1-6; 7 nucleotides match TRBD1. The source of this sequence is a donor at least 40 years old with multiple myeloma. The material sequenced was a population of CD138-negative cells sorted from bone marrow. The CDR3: CASSDRDANSPLHF. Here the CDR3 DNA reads TGTGCCAGCAGTGACAGGGACGCTAATTCACCCCTCCACTTT.